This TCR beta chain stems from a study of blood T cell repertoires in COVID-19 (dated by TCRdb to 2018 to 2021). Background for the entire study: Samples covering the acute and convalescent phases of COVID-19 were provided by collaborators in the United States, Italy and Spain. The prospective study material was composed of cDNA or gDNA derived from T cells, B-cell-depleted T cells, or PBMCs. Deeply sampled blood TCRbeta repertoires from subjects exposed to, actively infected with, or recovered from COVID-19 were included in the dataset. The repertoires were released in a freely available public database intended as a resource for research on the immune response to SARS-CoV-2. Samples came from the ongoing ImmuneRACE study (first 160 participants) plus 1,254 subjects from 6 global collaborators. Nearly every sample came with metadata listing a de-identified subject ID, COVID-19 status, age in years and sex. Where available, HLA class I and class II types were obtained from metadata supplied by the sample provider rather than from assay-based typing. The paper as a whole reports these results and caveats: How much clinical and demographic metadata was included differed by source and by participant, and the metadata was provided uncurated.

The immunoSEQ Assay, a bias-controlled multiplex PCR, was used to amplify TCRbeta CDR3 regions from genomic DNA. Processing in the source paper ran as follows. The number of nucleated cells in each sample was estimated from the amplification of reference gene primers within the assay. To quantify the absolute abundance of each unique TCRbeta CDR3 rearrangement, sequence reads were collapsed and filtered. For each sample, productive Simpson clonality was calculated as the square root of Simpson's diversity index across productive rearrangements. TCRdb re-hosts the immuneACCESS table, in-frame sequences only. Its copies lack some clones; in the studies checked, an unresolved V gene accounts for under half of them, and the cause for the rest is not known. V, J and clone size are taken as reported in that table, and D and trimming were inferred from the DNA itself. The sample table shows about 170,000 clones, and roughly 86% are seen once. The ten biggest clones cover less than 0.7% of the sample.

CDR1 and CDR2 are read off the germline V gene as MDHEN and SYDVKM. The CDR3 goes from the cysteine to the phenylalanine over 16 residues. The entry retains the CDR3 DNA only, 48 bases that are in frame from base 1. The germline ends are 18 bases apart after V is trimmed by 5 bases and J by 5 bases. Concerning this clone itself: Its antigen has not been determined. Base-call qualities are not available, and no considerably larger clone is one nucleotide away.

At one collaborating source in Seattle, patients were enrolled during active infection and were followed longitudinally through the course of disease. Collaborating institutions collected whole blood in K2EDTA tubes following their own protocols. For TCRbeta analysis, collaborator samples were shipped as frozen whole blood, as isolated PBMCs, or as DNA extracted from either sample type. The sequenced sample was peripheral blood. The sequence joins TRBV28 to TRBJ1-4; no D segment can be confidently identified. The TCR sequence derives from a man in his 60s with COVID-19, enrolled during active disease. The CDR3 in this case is CASSLNPPTGNEKLFF. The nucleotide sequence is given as TGTGCCAGCAGTCTCAACCCCCCCACCGGGAATGAAAAACTGTTTTTT.